This T cell receptor (beta chain) appears in the sequencing data of a study of T cells in tuberculosis. V was clipped by 0 bases and J by 4 bases; unmatched bases: 6. The CDR3 contains 15 residues. Germline CDR1 reads LGHNA; CDR2 reads YSLEER. Sequencing of TCR-alpha and TCR-beta chains was unpaired. Method: immunoSEQ multiplex PCR; TCRdb's copy keeps in-frame clones and lacks some. Of 50,000 or so clones in the sample, 88% were seen once. Cells were sorted from thawed PBMC rested overnight and stained with GMM-loaded CD1B tetramer, viability dye and anti-CD3. CD1B tetramers were loaded with Rhodococcus equi-derived C32 glucose monomycolate.

This TCR was sampled from an adult woman with latent tuberculosis. Sequencing was performed on CD1b-GMM tetramer-negative cells sorted from PBMCs. This chain joins TRBV4-3 and TRBJ2-7; TRBD1 aligns across 7 bases. Here the CDR3 reads CASSQDRGPAYEQYF. For the CDR3, the DNA is TGCGCCAGCAGCCAAGATAGGGGGCCGGCTTACGAGCAGTACTTC.